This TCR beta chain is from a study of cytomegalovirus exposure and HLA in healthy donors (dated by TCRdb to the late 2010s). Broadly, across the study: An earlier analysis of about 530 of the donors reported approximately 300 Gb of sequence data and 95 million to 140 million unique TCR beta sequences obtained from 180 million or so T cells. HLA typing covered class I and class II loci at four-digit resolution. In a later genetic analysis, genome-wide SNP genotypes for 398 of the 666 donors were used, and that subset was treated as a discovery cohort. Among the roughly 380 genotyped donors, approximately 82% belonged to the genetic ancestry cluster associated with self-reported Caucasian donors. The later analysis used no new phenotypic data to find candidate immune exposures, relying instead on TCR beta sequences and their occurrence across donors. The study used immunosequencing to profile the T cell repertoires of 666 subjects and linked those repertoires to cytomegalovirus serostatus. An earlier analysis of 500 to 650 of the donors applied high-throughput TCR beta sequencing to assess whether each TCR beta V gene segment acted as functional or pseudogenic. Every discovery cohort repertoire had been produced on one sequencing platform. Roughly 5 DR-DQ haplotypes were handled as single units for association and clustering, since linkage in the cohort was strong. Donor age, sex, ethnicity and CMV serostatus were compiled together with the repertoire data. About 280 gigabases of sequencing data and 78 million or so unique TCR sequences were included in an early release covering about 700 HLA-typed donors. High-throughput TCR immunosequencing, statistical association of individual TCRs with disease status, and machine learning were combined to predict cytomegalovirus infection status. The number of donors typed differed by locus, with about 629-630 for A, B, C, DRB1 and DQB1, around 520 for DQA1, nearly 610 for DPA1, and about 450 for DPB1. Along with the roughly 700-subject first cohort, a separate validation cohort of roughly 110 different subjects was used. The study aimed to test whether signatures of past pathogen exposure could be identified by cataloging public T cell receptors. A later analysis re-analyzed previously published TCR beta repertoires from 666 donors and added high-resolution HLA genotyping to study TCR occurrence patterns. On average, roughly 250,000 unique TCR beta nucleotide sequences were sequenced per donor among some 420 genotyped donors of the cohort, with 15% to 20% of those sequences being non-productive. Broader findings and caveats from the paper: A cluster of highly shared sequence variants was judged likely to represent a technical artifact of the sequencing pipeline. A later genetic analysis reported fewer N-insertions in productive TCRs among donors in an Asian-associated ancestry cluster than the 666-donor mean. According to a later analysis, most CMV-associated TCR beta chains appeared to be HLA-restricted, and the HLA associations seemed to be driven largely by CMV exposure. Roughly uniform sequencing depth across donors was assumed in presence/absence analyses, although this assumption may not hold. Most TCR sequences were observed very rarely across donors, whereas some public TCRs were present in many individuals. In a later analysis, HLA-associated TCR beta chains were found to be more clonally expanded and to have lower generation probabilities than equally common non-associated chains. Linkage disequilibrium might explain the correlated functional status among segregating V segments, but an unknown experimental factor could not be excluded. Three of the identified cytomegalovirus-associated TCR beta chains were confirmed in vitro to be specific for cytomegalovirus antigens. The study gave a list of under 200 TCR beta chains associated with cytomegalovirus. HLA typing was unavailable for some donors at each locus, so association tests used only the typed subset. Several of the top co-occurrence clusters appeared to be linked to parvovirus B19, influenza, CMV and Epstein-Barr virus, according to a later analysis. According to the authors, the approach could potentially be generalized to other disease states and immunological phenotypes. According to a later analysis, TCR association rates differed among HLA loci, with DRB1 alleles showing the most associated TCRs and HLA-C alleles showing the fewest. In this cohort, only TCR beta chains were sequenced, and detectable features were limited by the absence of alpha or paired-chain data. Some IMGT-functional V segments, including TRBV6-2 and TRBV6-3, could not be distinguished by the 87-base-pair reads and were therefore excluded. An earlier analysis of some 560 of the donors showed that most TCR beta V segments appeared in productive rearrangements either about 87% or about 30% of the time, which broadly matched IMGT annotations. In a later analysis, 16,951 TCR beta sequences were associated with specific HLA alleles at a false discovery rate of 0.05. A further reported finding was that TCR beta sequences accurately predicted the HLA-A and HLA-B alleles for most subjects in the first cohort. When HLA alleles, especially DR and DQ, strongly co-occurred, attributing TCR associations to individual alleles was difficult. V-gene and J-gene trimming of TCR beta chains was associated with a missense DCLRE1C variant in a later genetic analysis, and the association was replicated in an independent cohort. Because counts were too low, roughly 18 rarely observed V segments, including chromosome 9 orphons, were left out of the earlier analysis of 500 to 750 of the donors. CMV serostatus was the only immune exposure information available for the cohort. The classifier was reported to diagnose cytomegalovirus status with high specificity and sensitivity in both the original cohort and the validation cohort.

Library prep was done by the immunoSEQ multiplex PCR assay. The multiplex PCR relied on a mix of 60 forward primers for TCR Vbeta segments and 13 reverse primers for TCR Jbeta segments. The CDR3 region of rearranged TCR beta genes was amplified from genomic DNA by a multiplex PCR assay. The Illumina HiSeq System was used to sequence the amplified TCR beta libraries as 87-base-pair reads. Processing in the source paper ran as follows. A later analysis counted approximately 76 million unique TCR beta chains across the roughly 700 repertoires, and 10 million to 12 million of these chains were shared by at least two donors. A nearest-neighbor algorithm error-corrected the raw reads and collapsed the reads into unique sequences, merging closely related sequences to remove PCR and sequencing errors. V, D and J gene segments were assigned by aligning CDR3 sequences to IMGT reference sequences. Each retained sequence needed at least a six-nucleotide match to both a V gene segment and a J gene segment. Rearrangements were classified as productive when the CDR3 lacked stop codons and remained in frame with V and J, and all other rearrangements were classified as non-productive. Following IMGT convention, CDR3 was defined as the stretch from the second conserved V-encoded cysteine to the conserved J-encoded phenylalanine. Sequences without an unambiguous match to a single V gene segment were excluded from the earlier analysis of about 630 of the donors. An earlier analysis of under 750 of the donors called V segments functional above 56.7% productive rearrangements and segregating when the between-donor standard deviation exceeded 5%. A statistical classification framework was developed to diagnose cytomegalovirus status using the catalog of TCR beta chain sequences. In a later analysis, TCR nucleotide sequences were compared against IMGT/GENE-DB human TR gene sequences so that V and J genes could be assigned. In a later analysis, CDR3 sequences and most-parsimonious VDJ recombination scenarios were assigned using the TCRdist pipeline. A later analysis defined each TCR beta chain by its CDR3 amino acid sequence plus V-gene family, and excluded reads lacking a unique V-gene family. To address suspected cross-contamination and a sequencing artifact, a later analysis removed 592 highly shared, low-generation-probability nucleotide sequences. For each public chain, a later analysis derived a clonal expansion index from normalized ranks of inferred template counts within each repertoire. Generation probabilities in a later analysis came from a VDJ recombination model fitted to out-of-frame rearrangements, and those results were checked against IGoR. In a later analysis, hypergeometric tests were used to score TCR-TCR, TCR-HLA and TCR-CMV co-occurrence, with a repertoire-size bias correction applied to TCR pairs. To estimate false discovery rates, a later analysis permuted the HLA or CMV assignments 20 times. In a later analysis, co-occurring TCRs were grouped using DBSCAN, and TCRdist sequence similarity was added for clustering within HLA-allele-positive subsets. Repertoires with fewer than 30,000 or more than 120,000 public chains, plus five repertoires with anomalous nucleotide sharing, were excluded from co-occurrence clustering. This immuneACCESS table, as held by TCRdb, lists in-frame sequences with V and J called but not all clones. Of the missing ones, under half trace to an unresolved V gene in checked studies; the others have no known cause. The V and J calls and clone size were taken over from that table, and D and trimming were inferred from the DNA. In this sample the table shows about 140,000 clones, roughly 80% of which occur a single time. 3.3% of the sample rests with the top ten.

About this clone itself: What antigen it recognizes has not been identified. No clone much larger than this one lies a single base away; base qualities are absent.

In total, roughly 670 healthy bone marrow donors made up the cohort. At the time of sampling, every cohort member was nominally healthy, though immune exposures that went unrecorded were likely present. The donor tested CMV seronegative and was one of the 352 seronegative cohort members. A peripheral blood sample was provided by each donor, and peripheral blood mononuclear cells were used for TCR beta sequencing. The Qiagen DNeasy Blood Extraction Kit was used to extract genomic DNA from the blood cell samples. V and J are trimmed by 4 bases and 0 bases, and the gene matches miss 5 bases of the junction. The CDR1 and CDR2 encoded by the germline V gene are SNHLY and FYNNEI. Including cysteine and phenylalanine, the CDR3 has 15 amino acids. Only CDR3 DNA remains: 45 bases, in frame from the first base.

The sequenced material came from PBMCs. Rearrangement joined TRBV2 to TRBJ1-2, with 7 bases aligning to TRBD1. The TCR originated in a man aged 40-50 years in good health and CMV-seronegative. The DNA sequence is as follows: TGTGCCAGCAGTGGGGACAGCAGTTCTAACTATGGCTACACCTTC. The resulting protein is CASSGDSSSNYGYTF.